This is a list of T cell receptor beta chains from one sample in a study of OX40 agonist ivuxolimab in advanced cancers. Sequencing used immunoSEQ multiplex PCR; TCRdb keeps in-frame clones, though not all of them. The table includes about 79,000 clones, about 94% detected once. Here the sequenced sample was CD4+ or CD8+ T cells sorted from blood, taken in a trial of the OX40 agonist ivuxolimab. The source of these receptors is an adult with an advanced solid tumor such as melanoma, head and neck, liver or kidney cancer. CDR3s include the opening cysteine and the closing phenylalanine or tryptophan. Each record gives: D gene, J gene, V gene, clone size, CDR3 DNA, CDR3 protein. The D gene is left open where the match is weak. Part of the rows lack a size; the others show once, few, many or a class for expanded clones.

>NA|TRBJ1-1|TRBV10-3|NA
TGTGCCATCAGTGAGACAGGGTGGGACACTGAAGCTTTCTTT
CAISETGWDTEAFF
>NA|TRBJ1-5|TRBV15|NA
TGTGCCACCAGCCCAGGAGGTAGCAATCAGCCCCAGCATTTT
CATSPGGSNQPQHF
>TRBD2|TRBJ2-1|TRBV7-9|NA
TGTGCCAGCAGCTCAACTAGCGGTGAGCAGTTCTTC
CASSSTSGEQFF
>NA|TRBJ1-4|TRBV28|NA
TGTGCCAGCAGTTTAGGGCAGGTTAATGAAAAACTGTTTTTT
CASSLGQVNEKLFF
>TRBD1|TRBJ1-5|TRBV19|NA
TGTGCCAGTACCCAAGGCAGGGGGGCGTCGGGGCAGCCCCAGCATTTT
CASTQGRGASGQPQHF
>NA|TRBJ1-5|TRBV19|NA
TGTGCCAGTACCACCCTGAGGGGAAACAATCAGCCCCAGCATTTT
CASTTLRGNNQPQHF
>NA|TRBJ2-3|TRBV19|NA
TGTGCCAGTACCCCCGCGGGGATTAGCACAGATACGCAGTATTTT
CASTPAGISTDTQYF
>NA|TRBJ2-1|TRBV5-6|NA
TGTGCCAGCAGCCCATTGTGGAGCTCCTACAATGAGCAGTTCTTC
CASSPLWSSYNEQFF
>NA|TRBJ1-3|TRBV21-1|NA
TGTGCCAGCAGCCAAAAGGGGGGCGCCACGGGAAACACCATATATTTT
CASSQKGGATGNTIYF
>NA|TRBJ1-2|TRBV4-3|NA
TGCGCCAGCAGCCAAGAAGGCGGAGGGTTCTATGGCTACACCTTC
CASSQEGGGFYGYTF
>TRBD1|TRBJ1-1|TRBV6-5|NA
TGTGCCAGCAGTTATAGACAGGGGAACACTGAAGCTTTCTTT
CASSYRQGNTEAFF
>TRBD1|TRBJ1-5|TRBV27|NA
TGTGCCAGCAGTAGCTTACAGGGGTTGGATCAGCCCCAGCATTTT
CASSSLQGLDQPQHF
>NA|TRBJ2-2|TRBV29-1|NA
TGCAGCGTTGAATCACAGAATACCGGGGAGCTGTTTTTT
CSVESQNTGELFF
>NA|TRBJ2-5|TRBV5-4|NA
TGTGCCAGCAGCTTGGGGATTCAAGAGACCCAGTACTTC
CASSLGIQETQYF
>NA|TRBJ2-7|TRBV27|NA
TGTGCCAGCAGTCTCCGGGACGGAGGCTACGAGCAGTACTTC
CASSLRDGGYEQYF
>NA|TRBJ2-5|TRBV6-5|NA
TGTGCCAGCAGTCCGGTCAGGGGCGGCGGGGAGACCCAGTACTTC
CASSPVRGGGETQYF
>TRBD1|TRBJ1-1|TRBV14|NA
TGTGCCAGCAGACAGGGGGGAGGTACTGAAGCTTTCTTT
CASRQGGGTEAFF
>NA|TRBJ2-1|TRBV19|NA
TGTGCCAGTAGTATAGGGGAGCTGGCCTACAATGAGCAGTTCTTC
CASSIGELAYNEQFF
>NA|TRBJ1-6|TRBV4-1|NA
TGCGCCAGCAGCCAAGCTACAGGGTATAATTCACCCCTCCACTTT
CASSQATGYNSPLHF
>NA|TRBJ1-2|TRBV23-1|NA
TGCGCCAGCAGTCAAGAGGAGGAGGACTATGGCTACACCTTC
CASSQEEEDYGYTF
>NA|TRBJ2-2|TRBV4-3|NA
TGCGCCAGCAGCCAAGACCAGCGGGCGCTGAACACCGGGGAGCTGTTTTTT
CASSQDQRALNTGELFF
>NA|TRBJ1-3|TRBV4-2|NA
TGTGCCAGCAGCCAAGATACAGCGGGAATTGGCTCTGGAAACACCATATATTTT
CASSQDTAGIGSGNTIYF
>NA|TRBJ1-4|TRBV19|NA
TGTGCCAGTAGTATAGATCTATTTCAGGGGCGGTCAACTAATGAAAAACTGTTTTTT
CASSIDLFQGRSTNEKLFF
>TRBD1|TRBJ2-3|TRBV4-3|NA
TGCGCCAGCAGTGACAGGGGGCGTACAGATACGCAGTATTTT
CASSDRGRTDTQYF
>NA|TRBJ1-6|TRBV27|NA
TGTGCCAGCAGTTTCGCTACCTATAATTCACCCCTCCACTTT
CASSFATYNSPLHF
>NA|TRBJ2-3|TRBV29-1|NA
TGCAGCCTTGCTAAGGAAAACACAGATACGCAGTATTTT
CSLAKENTDTQYF
>NA|TRBJ2-5|TRBV15|once
TGTGCCACCAGCCCCCCCGATGAGAGGGGGGAGACCCAGTACTTC
CATSPPDERGETQYF
>NA|TRBJ1-1|TRBV28|NA
TGTGCCAGCAGGTCCGAGAACACTGAAGCTTTCTTT
CASRSENTEAFF
>NA|TRBJ2-7|TRBV2|NA
TGTGCCAGCAGTGAATGGCTGAGCTCCTACGAGCAGTACTTC
CASSEWLSSYEQYF
>NA|TRBJ1-2|TRBV6-4|NA
TGTGCCAGCAGTTACTCCGGAGGTTATGGCTACACCTTC
CASSYSGGYGYTF
>TRBD1|TRBJ2-1|TRBV9|NA
TGTGCCAGCAGCCCACGGACAGGACACAATGAGCAGTTCTTC
CASSPRTGHNEQFF
>NA|TRBJ2-7|TRBV28|NA
TGTGCCAGCAGTCTACTAGACAGCCCACGATCCTACGAGCAGTACTTC
CASSLLDSPRSYEQYF
>TRBD2|TRBJ2-3|TRBV6-4|NA
TGTGCCAGCAGTGAGTCAGCGGGGAGGCCAGATACGCAGTATTTT
CASSESAGRPDTQYF
>TRBD1|TRBJ2-7|TRBV28|NA
TGTGCCAGCAGTTTACTGACAGGGACAAACGAGCAGTACTTC
CASSLLTGTNEQYF
>NA|TRBJ2-7|TRBV27|NA
TGTGCCAGCAGTTTAAGGGGAGTATACGAGCAGTACTTC
CASSLRGVYEQYF
>NA|TRBJ1-1|TRBV9|NA
TGTGCCAGCAGCCCCCCAGGGGACACTGAAGCTTTCTTT
CASSPPGDTEAFF